The clone carrying this TCR beta chain has ten or more counts. Its antigen is currently unknown. Findings of the study overall: Tumor memory CD4+ T cell TCR gene usage was found to cluster with blood and lymph node memory CD4+ cells and with lymph node naive CD4+ cells.

The TRBV12-4/TRBJ1-2 clonotypes were amplified using barcode primers with ligated adaptors. MiXCR was run by TCRdb on the multiplex PCR reads, yielding one entry per CDR3 protein. The sample includes some 1,500 distinct CDR3 sequences, 4.1% seen only once; the top ten take approximately 62%. V was shortened by 3 bases and J by 6 bases, with 11 bases between the two germline ends. The CDR3 contains 13 residues. The chain uses TRBV12-3 or TRBV12-4 and TRBJ1-2; D perhaps matches TRBD1 (6 bases). The material sequenced was naive CD4+ T cells sorted from blood. Indicated subset: naive CD4+ T cells, CD4+CD45RA+CD25-. This receptor was identified in a female donor with breast cancer. CDR3 coding DNA: TGTGCCAGCAGTTTCCGGACAGTACATGGCTACACCTTC. Its protein is CASSFRTVHGYTF.